This T cell receptor (beta chain) was sequenced in a study of regulatory T cells in long-lasting Graves disease. Study-level results: The work looked only at peripheral blood and did not look at thyroid tissue. Persistent disease samples used TRBV28, TRBJ1-2 and TRBJ2-5 preferentially. Owing to a sample size that was small, accuracy may have been reduced.

As for time point: newly diagnosed GD, antithyroid drugs for less than 3 months. The TCR library used RNA extracted from PBMCs. Germline V gene lookup returns CDR1 LGHNA and CDR2 YNFKEQ. CDR3 length equals 13 residues. Combining iRepertoire HTBI primers with Arm-PCR of CDR3 regions, the authors built TCR beta libraries. TCRdb reanalysed the multiplex PCR reads using MiXCR and keeps one entry per CDR3 protein. Here the sample spans 380,000 or so distinct CDR3 sequences, 15% to 20% being singletons. A remark on this clonotype: Its antigen is not identified. A far larger clone is just one base off, so this is likely a read error.

Another study also made use of these data, one on T cells in Graves' hyperthyroidism and ophthalmopathy.

This receptor was taken from a woman younger than 30 with Graves disease. The sequenced sample was peripheral blood mononuclear cells (PBMCs), obtained at new diagnosis, from a patient treated with antithyroid drugs. V gene TRBV4-2 combines with J gene TRBJ2-7; TRBD1 matches at 9 bases. CDR3 protein: CASSATGGYEQDF. The CDR3 region has the DNA TGTGCCAGCAGCGCCACAGGGGGCTACGAGCAGGACTTC.